One and the same sample provided the 10 T cell receptor beta chains below, sequenced in a study of beta chain features in type 1 diabetes. The sequenced template was cDNA made from the entire isolated RNA. Sequencing was performed with immunoSEQ multiplex PCR; in TCRdb, only in-frame clones are kept and a portion is missing. The repertoire holds about 620,000 clones, with 15% as singletons. Sequencing was performed on naive CD4+ T cells from blood. These TCRs come from a man between 18 and 29 years old in good health.

This clone was observed a handful of times. V usage is TRBV5-4 and J usage is TRBJ2-5; D not certain. Trimming shortened V by 0 bases and J by 5 bases, and 11 bases separated the two germline ends. CDR3 size: 14 residues. CDR1 is SGHNT, CDR2 YYREEE, per germline (reference sequence). CDR3 DNA sequence: TGTGCCAGCAGCTTGGCCAGGCAGACCGAGACCCAGTACTTC. Encoded protein: CASSLARQTETQYF.

This chain links TRBV7-8 with TRBJ2-7; TRBD2 is a possible D gene (6 bases). Trimming took off 5 bases at V and 2 bases at J, with 16 bases between the two ends. The CDR3 spans 15 residues. From germline, CDR1 is SGHVS and CDR2 FQNEAQ. CDR3 in amino acids: CASSLRTNPTYEQYF. The CDR3 nucleotides are TGTGCCAGCAGCCTGAGGACTAATCCGACCTACGAGCAGTACTTC.

The CDR3: CAIRGLAGGEQYF. For the CDR3, the DNA is TGTGCCATCAGGGGACTAGCTGGAGGGGAGCAGTATTTT. V and J are TRBV10-3 and TRBJ2-3; 9 bases line up with TRBD2. V shed 6 bases and J 11 bases; nucleotides not matched to a gene: 9. The CDR3 is 13 residues long. Germline CDR1 is ENHRY and CDR2 is SYGVKD.

This clone has just a few counts. The chain carries TRBV28 and TRBJ1-2; a weak D match, TRBD1 (5 bases). This CDR3 is 15 amino acids long. Trimming cost V 4 bases and J 2 bases, with 14 bases left between them. Germline V gives CDR1 MDHEN, CDR2 SYDVKM. The CDR3 DNA reads as TGTGCCAGCAGTTCCCCTGGGGCAGGCAACTATGGCTACACCTTC. Translation: CASSSPGAGNYGYTF.

This chain uses TRBV7-6 with TRBJ2-3, with D hard to call. The germline V gene has CDR1 SGHVS and CDR2 FNYEAQ. The CDR3 totals 18 residues. The V and J ends lost 0 bases and 0 bases respectively, with 16 bases between them. The CDR3 region has the DNA TGTGCCAGCAGCTTAGCGCGTCCATGGGCGGCGAGCACAGATACGCAGTATTTT. It is translated as CASSLARPWAASTDTQYF.

This chain joins TRBV5-4 and TRBJ2-1, with 13 bases identical to TRBD2. Germline CDR1 and CDR2: SGHNT and YYREEE (reference sequence). Germline trimming cut 5 bases from V and 9 bases from J; bases unmatched to any gene: 11. The CDR3 is 16 residues long. CDR3 loop: CASSEPTSGRATEQFF. The CDR3 DNA follows: TGTGCCAGCAGTGAACCCACTAGCGGGAGGGCCACTGAGCAGTTCTTC.

This clone was seen a few times. The chain employs TRBV7-2 and TRBJ2-5; 7 bases are shared with TRBD1. CDR1 is SGHTA, CDR2 FQGNSA, per germline. The CDR3 loop spans 15 amino acids. The trim removed 3 bases at V and 5 bases at J, leaving 9 bases unmatched. The CDR3: CASSLESGGWETQYF. The CDR3 bases are TGTGCCAGCAGCTTGGAATCAGGGGGATGGGAGACCCAGTACTTC.

The CDR3, as DNA: TGTGCCAGCGAATTAAATCTTCAAGAGACCCAGTACTTC. This sequence encodes CASELNLQETQYF. The genes are TRBV2 and TRBJ2-5; D remains unclear. This CDR3 contains 13 residues. The ends were cut back, 8 bases at V and 2 bases at J, with 12 bases in the middle. The germline V gene has CDR1 SNHLY and CDR2 FYNNEI.

This chain connects TRBV7-2 to TRBJ2-7; D remains unclear. Looked up from germline, CDR1 is SGHTA and CDR2 is FQGNSA. This CDR3 contains 11 residues. Trimming pared 5 bases from V and 5 bases from J, leaving 7 bases between. The CDR3 here is CASSQRHEQYF. The DNA for the CDR3 is TGTGCCAGCAGCCAGAGGCACGAGCAGTACTTC.

This clone was seen a handful of times. The genes are TRBV6-1 and TRBJ2-1; 12 bases agree with TRBD2. This CDR3 has 17 residues. Losses at the gene ends were 0 bases for V and 4 bases for J; bases not matched to a gene: 4. Per germline, CDR1 MNHNS and CDR2 SASEGT. Here the CDR3 reads CASSEATSGRRYNEQFF. CDR3 nucleotide sequence: TGTGCCAGCAGTGAAGCGACTAGCGGGAGAAGGTACAATGAGCAGTTCTTC.